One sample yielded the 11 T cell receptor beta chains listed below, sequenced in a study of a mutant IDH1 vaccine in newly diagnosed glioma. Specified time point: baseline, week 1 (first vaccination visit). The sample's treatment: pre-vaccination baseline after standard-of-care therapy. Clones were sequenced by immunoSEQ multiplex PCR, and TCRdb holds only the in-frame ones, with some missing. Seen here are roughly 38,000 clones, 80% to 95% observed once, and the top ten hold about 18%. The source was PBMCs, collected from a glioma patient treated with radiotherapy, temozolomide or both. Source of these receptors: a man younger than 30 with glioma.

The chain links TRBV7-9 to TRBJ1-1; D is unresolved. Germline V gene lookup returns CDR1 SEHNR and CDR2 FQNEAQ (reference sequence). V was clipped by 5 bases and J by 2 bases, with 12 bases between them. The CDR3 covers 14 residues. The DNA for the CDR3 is TGTGCCAGCAGCGGGCGGACCGATAACACTGAAGCTTTCTTT. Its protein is CASSGRTDNTEAFF.

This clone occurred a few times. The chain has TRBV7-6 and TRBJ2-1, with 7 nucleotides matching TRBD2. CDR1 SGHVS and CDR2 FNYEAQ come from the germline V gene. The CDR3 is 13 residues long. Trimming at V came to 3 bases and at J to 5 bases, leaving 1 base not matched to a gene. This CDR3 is CASSFAGDNEQFF. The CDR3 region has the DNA TGTGCCAGCAGCTTCGCGGGGGACAATGAGCAGTTCTTC.

The CDR3 is CASSVAGGGANEQFF. CDR3 in DNA: TGTGCCAGCAGTGTAGCGGGAGGGGGGGCAAATGAGCAGTTCTTC. This chain uses TRBV28 with TRBJ2-1; 11 bases are a match to TRBD2. V shed 5 bases, J shed 7 bases, and the junction held 7 bases outside the gene matches. This CDR3 contains 15 residues. The V gene's germline CDR1 is MDHEN and CDR2 SYDVKM.

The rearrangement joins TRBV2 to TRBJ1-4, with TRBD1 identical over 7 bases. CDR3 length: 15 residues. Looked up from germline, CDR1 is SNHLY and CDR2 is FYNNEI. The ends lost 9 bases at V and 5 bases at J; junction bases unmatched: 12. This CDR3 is CASNPDRVRNEKLFF. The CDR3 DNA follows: TGTGCCAGTAATCCAGACAGGGTCCGAAATGAAAAACTGTTTTTT.

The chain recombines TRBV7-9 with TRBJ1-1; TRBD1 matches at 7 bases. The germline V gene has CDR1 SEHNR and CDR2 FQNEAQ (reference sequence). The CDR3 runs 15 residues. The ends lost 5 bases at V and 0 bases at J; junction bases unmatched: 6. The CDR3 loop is CASSRRTGMNTEAFF. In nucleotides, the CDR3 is TGTGCCAGCAGCCGTCGGACAGGCATGAACACTGAAGCTTTCTTT.

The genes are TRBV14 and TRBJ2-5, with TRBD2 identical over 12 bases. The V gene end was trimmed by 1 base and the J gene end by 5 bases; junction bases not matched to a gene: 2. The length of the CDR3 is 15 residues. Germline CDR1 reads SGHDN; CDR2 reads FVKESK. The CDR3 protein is CASSQGLAGVETQYF. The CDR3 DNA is TGTGCCAGCAGCCAAGGACTAGCGGGAGTGGAGACCCAGTACTTC. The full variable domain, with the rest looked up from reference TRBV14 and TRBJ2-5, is EAGVTQFPSHSVIEKGQTVTLRCDPISGHDNLYWYRRVMGKEIKFLLHFVKESKQDESGMPNNRFLAERTGGTYSTLKVQPAELEDSGVYFCASSQGLAGVETQYFGPGTRLLVL.

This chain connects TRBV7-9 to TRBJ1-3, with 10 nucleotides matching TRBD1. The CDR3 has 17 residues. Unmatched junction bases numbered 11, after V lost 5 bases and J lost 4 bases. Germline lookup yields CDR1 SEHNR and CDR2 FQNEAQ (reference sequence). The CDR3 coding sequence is TGTGCCAGCAGCACAATTCCCGGACAGGGGGAAGGAAACACCATATATTTT. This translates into CASSTIPGQGEGNTIYF. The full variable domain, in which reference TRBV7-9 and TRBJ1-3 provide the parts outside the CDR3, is DTGVSQNPRHKITKRGQNVTFRCDPISEHNRLYWYRQTLGQGPEFLTYFQNEAQLEKSRLLSDRFSAERPKGSFSTLEIQRTEQGDSAMYLCASSTIPGQGEGNTIYFGEGSWLTVV.

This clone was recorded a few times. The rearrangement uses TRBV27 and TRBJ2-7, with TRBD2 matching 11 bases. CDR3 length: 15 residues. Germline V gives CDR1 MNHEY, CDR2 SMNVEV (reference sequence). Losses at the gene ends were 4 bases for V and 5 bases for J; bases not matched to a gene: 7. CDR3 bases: TGTGCCAGCAGTTCACTAGCGGGAGAACCCCACGAGCAGTACTTC. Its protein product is CASSSLAGEPHEQYF.

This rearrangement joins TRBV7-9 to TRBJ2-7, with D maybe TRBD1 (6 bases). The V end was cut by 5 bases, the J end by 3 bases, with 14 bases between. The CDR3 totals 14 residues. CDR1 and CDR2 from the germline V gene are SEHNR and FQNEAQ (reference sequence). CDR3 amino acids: CASSPTTGSYEQYF. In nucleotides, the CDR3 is TGTGCCAGCAGCCCGACGACAGGCAGCTACGAGCAGTACTTC.

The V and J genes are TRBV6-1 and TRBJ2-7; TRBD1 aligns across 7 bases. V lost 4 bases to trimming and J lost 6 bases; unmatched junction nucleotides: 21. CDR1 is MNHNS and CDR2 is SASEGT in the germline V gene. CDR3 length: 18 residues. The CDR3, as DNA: TGTGCCAGCAGTGCAATTAGGGGCAGGGGGAATCTTGGCGGCGAGCAGTACTTC. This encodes CASSAIRGRGNLGGEQYF.

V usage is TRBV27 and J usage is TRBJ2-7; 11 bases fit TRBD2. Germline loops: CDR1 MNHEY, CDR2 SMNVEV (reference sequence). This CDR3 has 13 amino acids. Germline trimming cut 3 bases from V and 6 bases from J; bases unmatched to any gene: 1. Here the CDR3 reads CASSLTSGIEQYF. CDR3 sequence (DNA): TGTGCCAGCAGTTTGACTAGCGGGATCGAGCAGTACTTC.